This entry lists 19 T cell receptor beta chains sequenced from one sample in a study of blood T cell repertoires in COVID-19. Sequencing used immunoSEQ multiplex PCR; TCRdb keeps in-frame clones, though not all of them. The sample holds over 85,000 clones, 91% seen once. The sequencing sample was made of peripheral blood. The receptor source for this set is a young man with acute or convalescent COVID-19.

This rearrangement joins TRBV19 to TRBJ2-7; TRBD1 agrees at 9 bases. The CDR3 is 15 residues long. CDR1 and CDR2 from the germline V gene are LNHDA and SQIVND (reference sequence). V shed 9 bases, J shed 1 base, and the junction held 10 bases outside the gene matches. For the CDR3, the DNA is TGTGCCAGCGGCCCCGGGACAGGGAGTTCCTACGAGCAGTACTTC. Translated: CASGPGTGSSYEQYF. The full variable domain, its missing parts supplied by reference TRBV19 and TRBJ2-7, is DGGITQSPKYLFRKEGQNVTLSCEQNLNHDAMYWYRQDPGQGLRLIYYSQIVNDFQKGDIAEGYSVSREKKESFPLTVTSAQKNPTAFYLCASGPGTGSSYEQYFGPGTRLTVT.

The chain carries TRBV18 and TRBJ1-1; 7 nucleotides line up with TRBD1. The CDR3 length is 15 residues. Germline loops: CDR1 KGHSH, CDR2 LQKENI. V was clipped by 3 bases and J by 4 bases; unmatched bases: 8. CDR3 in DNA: TGTGCCAGCTCACCTCGACAGGGTCGGGGCACTGAAGCTTTCTTT. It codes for CASSPRQGRGTEAFF.

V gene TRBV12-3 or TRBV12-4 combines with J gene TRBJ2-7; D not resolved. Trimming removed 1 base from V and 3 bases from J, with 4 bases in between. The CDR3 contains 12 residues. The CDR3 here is CASSLDSYEQYF. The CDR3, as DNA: TGTGCCAGCAGTTTAGACAGCTACGAGCAGTACTTC.

This CDR3 is CASTLSGGGHNEQFF. The CDR3 nucleotides are TGTGCCAGCACCCTTAGTGGCGGGGGACACAATGAGCAGTTCTTC. The chain employs TRBV7-6 and TRBJ2-1; 7 positions agree with TRBD2. In germline, CDR1 is SGHVS, CDR2 FNYEAQ. The CDR3 has 15 residues. V lost 7 bases and J lost 5; bases outside the gene matches: 11.

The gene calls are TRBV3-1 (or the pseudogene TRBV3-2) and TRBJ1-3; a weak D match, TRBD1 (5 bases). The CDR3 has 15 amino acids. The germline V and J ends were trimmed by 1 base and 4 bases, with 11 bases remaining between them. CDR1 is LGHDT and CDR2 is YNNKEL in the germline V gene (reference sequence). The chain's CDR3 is CASSQGQIWGNTIYF. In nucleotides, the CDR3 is TGTGCCAGCAGCCAAGGACAGATTTGGGGAAACACCATATATTTT.

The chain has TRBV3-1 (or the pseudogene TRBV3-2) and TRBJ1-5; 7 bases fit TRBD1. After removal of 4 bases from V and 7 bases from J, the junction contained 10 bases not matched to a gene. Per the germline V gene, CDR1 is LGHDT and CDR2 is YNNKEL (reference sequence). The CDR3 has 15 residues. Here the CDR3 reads CASSPSQGGRQPQHF. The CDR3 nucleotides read TGTGCCAGCAGCCCCTCTCAAGGGGGCCGGCAGCCCCAGCATTTT.

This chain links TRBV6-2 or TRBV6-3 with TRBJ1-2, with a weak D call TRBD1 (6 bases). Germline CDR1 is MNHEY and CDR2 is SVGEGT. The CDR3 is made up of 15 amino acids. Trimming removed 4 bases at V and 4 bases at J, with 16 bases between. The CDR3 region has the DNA TGTGCCAGCAGTTCTACACGACAGGCTTCCTATGGCTACACCTTC. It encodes CASSSTRQASYGYTF.

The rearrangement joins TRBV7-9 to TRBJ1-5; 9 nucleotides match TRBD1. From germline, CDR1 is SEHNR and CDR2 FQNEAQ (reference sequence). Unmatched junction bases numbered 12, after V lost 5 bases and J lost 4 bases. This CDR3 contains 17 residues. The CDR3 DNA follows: TGTGCCAGCAGCAACGCCGGGACAGGGAGATCTAATCAGCCCCAGCATTTT. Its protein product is CASSNAGTGRSNQPQHF.

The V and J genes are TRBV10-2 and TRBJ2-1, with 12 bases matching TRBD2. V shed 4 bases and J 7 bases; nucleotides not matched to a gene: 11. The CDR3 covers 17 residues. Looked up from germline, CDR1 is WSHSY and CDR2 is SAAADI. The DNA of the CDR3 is TGCGCCAGCAGTGGGTCTAGCGGGGGGGGGAGAAAAAATGAGCAGTTCTTC. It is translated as CASSGSSGGGRKNEQFF.

CDR3 sequence: CASSSPRDATETQYF. In DNA, the CDR3 is TGTGCCAGCAGTTCTCCCCGGGATGCTACAGAGACCCAGTACTTC. The rearrangement joins TRBV27 to TRBJ2-5; D possibly corresponds to TRBD2 (5 bases). Trimming removed 4 bases at V and 4 bases at J, with 16 bases between. CDR3 length equals 15 residues. CDR1 and CDR2 from the germline V gene are MNHEY and SMNVEV (reference sequence).

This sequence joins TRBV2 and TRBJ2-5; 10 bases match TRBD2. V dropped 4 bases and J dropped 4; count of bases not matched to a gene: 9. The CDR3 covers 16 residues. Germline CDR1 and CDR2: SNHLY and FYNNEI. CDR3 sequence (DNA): TGTGCCAGCAGTGGCTTGGCTAGCGGGAGTTCAGAGACCCAGTACTTC. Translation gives CASSGLASGSSETQYF. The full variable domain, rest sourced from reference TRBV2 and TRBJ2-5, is EPEVTQTPSHQVTQMGQEVILRCVPISNHLYFYWYRQILGQKVEFLVSFYNNEISEKSEIFDDQFSVERPDGSNFTLKIRSTKLEDSAMYFCASSGLASGSSETQYFGPGTRLLVL.

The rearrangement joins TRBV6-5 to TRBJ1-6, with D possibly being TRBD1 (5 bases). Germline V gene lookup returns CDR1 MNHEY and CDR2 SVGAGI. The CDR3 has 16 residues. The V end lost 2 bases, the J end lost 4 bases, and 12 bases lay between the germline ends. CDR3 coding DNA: TGTGCCAGCAGTTACGGGACGGGGGGTTATAATTCACCCCTCCACTTT. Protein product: CASSYGTGGYNSPLHF.

The chain's CDR3 is CASSLIQTDRWDYGYTF. Here the CDR3 DNA reads TGTGCCAGCAGTCTAATTCAGACAGACCGCTGGGACTATGGCTACACCTTC. The genes are TRBV14 and TRBJ1-2; possible D gene TRBD1, 5 bases. V dropped 6 bases and J dropped 3 bases, with 23 bases sitting between them. The CDR3 has 17 residues. Germline lookup yields CDR1 SGHDN and CDR2 FVKESK.

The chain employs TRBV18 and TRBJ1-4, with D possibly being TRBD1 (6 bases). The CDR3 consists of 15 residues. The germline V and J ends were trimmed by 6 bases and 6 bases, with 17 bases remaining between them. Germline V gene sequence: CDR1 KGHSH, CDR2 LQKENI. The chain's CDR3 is CASSHSTGGDEKLFF. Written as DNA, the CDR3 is TGTGCCAGCTCCCACTCAACGGGGGGCGATGAAAAACTGTTTTTT.

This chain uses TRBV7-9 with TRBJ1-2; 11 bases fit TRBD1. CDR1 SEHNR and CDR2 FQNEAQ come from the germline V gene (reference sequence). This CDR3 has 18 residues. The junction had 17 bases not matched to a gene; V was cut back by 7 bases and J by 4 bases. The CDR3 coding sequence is TGTGCCAGCACCCCGGCAAGGGACAGGGGGTTTAATGGCTATGGCTACACCTTC. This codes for CASTPARDRGFNGYGYTF.

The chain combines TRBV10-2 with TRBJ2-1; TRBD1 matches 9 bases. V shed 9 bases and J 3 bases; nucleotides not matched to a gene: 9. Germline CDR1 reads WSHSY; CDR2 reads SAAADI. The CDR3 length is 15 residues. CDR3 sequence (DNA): TGCGCCAGTTCAAACCGGGACAGGGACTACAATGAGCAGTTCTTC. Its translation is CASSNRDRDYNEQFF.

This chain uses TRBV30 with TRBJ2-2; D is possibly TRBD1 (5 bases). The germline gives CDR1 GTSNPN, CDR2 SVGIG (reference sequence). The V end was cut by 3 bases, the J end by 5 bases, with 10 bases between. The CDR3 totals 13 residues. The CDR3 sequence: CAWSPDSTGELFF. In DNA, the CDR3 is TGTGCCTGGAGCCCCGACAGTACCGGGGAGCTGTTTTTT.

The CDR3 loop reads CASRETESYGYTF. As DNA, the CDR3 is TGTGCCAGCAGGGAGACAGAGTCCTATGGCTACACCTTC. V and J are TRBV2 and TRBJ1-2; possible D gene TRBD1, 5 bases. The V end lost 6 bases, the J end lost 4 bases, and 12 bases lay between the germline ends. Per germline, CDR1 SNHLY and CDR2 FYNNEI. CDR3 length: 13 residues.

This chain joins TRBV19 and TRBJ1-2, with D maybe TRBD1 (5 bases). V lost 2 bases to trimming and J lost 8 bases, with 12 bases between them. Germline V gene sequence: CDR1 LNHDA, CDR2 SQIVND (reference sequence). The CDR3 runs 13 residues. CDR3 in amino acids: CASSIPPRAGYTF. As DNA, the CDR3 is TGTGCCAGTAGTATACCCCCCAGGGCCGGCTACACCTTC. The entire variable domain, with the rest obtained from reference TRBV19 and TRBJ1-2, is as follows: DGGITQSPKYLFRKEGQNVTLSCEQNLNHDAMYWYRQDPGQGLRLIYYSQIVNDFQKGDIAEGYSVSREKKESFPLTVTSAQKNPTAFYLCASSIPPRAGYTFGSGTRLTVV.